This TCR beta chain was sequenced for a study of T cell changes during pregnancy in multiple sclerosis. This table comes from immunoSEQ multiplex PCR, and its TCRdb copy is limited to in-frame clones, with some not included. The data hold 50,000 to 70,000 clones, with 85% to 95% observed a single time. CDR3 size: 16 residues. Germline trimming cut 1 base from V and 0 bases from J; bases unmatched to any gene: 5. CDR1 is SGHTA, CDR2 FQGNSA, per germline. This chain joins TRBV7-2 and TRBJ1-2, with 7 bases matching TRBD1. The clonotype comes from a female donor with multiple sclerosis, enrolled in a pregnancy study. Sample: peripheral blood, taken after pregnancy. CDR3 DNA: TGTGCCAGCAGCTTAGGAGGGACAGTTACTAACTATGGCTACACCTTC. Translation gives CASSLGGTVTNYGYTF.